Listed below are T cell receptor beta chains from one sample, sequenced in a study of OX40 agonist ivuxolimab in advanced cancers. Here immunoSEQ multiplex PCR was the method, and the copy in TCRdb shows in-frame clones only, minus some. The sample shows under 85,000 clones, 70% to 90% of them seen only once. This material consisted of CD4+ or CD8+ T cells sorted from blood, taken in a trial of the OX40 agonist ivuxolimab. The receptors here all came from an adult with an advanced solid tumor such as melanoma, head and neck, liver or kidney cancer. CDR3s leave out the opening cysteine and the closing phenylalanine or tryptophan.

>TRBV5-1
ASSLGVADSQETQY
>TRBV19
ASSIGEGVRYT
>TRBV29-1
SVRQGGIEQY
>TRBV7-9
ASSLDGTSGH
>TRBV6-5
ASRISGGYGYT
>TRBV7-2
ASSLAWGQPQH
>TRBV7-8
ASTLMGGDNEKLF
>TRBV18
ASSHPNSISGNTIY
>TRBV4-2
ASTGGGPSNYGYT
>TRBV11-2
ASSPGTGVRNSPLH
>TRBV11-2
ASSGGQLKVDEQF
>TRBV5-1
ASSLEGPPLSYGYT
>TRBV15
ATSSRSINYEQY
>TRBV5-1
ASSRDGAQETQY
>TRBV10-2
ASAHLRDRAPYGQY
>TRBV28
ASSLGRAGQTEAF
>TRBV5-4
ASSMEGQDTQY
>TRBV4-1
ASSPHAGGQSSTDTQY
>TRBV19
ASSPTRTAGGYT